This T cell receptor beta chain is drawn from a study of follicular helper T cells after annual influenza vaccination. Findings of the study overall: Rare clonotypes were missed; only 10-20% of cells gave TCRB. Plasmablast frequency change correlated with clonality change in ICOS+CD38+ cTfh.

Time point reported: 2014-2015 season, pre-vaccination. Cells are cTfh (non-naive CD4+CXCR5+PD-1+), split by ICOS and CD38 into double-positive or double-negative. Note on this clone: Its antigen is unknown.

Libraries were prepared by immunoSEQ multiplex PCR; TCRdb keeps only in-frame clonotypes and omits some of them. The sample holds fewer than 30,000 clones; 80% to 90% are singletons and the top ten take about 1.2%. Germline V CDR1 and CDR2: LGHNA, YNFKEQ. V lost 6 bases and J 5 bases, leaving 19 bases between the germline ends. The CDR3 covers 15 residues. The chain has TRBV4-2 and TRBJ1-1; a weak D match, TRBD1 (5 bases). This receptor was identified in an adult who received the influenza vaccine. Source: CXCR5+ CD38- circulating T follicular helper cells from blood, taken on the day of influenza vaccination. This sample's subset: circulating Tfh, non-naive CD4+CXCR5+PD-1+ (ICOS+CD38+ or ICOS-CD38-). DNA for the CDR3: TGTGCCAGCAGTCAGGCGGAGGGTGGGGGGACTGAAGCTTTCTTT. This encodes CASSQAEGGGTEAFF.